This T cell receptor beta chain was found in a study of graft-versus-host responses after intestinal transplantation. About the study: Every transplant recipient was induced with anti-thymocyte globulin, then maintained on tacrolimus and steroids for 2 to 4 years. General study points: The marrow of recipients harbored GvH clones, and ileum or blood showed some of them first.

On this clone: What it binds is not known. The germline gene is not matched at one end of the junction; a read error may be the cause. Other DNA sequences within the sample encode an identical CDR3.

Using immunoSEQ multiplex PCR, the repertoire was profiled, and TCRdb retains in-frame clones only, with some absent. Among tens of thousands of clones listed, roughly 95% were seen once. In germline, CDR1 is LNHDA, CDR2 SQIVND (reference sequence). The CDR3 is 14 amino acids. The TCR sequence derives from a human donor who was the organ donor for an intestinal transplant. The chain combines TRBV19 with TRBJ1-1; D unclear. This material consisted of unstimulated CD8+ T cells sorted from spleen or lymph node cells, taken before transplant. CDR3 in amino acids: CASSFGLENTEAFF. DNA for the CDR3: TGTGCCAGTAGTTTTGGATTGGAGAACACTGAGGCTTTCTTT.